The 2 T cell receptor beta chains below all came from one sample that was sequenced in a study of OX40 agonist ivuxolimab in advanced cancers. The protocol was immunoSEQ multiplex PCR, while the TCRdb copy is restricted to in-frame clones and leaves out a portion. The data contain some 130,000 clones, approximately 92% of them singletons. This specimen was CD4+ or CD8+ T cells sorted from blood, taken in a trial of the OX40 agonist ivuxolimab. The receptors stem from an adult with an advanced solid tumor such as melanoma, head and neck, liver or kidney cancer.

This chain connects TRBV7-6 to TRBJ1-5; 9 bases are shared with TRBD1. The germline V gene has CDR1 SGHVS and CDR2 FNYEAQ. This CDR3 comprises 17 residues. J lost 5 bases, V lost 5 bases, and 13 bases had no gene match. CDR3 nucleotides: TGTGCCAGCAGCCCTGGACAGGGGCTATCCACTTATCAGCCCCAGCATTTT. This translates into CASSPGQGLSTYQPQHF.

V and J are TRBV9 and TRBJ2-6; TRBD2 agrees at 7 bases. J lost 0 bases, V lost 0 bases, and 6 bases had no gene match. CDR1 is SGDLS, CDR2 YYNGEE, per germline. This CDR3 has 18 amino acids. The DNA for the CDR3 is TGTGCCAGCAGCGTAGGAGGAGCGGGGAGCTCTGGGGCCAACGTCCTGACTTTC. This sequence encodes CASSVGGAGSSGANVLTF. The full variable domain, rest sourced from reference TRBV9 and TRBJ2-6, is DSGVTQTPKHLITATGQRVTLRCSPRSGDLSVYWYQQSLDQGLQFLIQYYNGEERAKGNILERFSAQQFPDLHSELNLSSLELGDSALYFCASSVGGAGSSGANVLTFGAGSRLTVL.